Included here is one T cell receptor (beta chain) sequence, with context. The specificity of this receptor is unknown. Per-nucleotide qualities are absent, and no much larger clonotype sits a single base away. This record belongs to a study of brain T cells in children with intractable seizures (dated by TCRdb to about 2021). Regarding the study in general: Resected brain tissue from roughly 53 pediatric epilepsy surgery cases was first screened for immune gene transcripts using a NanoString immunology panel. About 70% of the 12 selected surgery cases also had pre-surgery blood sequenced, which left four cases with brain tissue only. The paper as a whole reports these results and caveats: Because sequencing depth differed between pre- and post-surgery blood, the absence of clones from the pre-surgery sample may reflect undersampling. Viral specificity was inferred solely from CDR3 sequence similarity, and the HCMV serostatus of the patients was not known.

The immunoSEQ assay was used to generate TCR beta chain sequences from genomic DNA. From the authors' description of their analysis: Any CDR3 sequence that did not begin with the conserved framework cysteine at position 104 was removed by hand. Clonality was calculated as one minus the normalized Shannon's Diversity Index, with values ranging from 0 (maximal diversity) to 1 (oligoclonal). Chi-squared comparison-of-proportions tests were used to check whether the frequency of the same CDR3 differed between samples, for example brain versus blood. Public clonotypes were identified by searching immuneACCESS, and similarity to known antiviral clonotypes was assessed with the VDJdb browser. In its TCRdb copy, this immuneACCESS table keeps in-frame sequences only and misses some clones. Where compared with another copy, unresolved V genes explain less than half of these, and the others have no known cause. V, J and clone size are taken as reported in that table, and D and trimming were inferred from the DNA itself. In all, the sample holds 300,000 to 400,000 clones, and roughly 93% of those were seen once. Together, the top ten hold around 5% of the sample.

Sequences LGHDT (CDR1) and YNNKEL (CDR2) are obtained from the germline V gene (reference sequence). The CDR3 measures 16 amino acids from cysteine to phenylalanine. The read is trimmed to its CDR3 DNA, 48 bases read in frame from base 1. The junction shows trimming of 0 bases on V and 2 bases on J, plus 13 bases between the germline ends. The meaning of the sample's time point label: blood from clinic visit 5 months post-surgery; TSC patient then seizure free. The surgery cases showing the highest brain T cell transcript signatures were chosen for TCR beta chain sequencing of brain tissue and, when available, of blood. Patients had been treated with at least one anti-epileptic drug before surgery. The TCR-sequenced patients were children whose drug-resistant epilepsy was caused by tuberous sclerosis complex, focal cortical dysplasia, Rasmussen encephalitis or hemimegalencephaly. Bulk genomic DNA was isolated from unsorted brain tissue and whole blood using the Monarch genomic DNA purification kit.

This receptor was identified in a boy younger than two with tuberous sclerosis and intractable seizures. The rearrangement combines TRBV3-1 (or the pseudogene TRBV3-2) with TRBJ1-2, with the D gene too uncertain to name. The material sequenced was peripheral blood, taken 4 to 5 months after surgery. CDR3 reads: CASSQDGTSENYGYTF. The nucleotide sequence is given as TGTGCCAGCAGCCAAGATGGTACTAGTGAAAACTATGGCTACACCTTC.